This T cell receptor (beta chain) was sequenced during a study of CD8 T cells in ankylosing spondylitis. A quantitative 5'-RACE method, one with molecular barcodes, was used to make TCR beta libraries. MiXCR, applied by TCRdb to the 5' RACE reads, yields one record per CDR3 protein. The repertoire has some 220,000 distinct CDR3 sequences, approximately 7.3% of them found once; the top ten carry approximately 15%. For this clonotype: No antigen is known for it.

The CDR3 covers 13 residues. Germline values: CDR1 DFQATT, CDR2 SNEGSKA (reference sequence). V shed 6 bases and J shed 9 bases, with 18 bases lying between them. Notes on the study in general: Disease-associated clones were reportedly significantly overrepresented in matched ankylosing spondylitis synovial fluid. Ankylosing spondylitis blood appeared to be characterized by a TCR beta motif of 7 to 9 highly homologous variants. Before this, some motif variants had been reported in reactive arthritis synovial fluid and blood. Disease-linked clones were CD8+ and relatively rare in peripheral blood.

The sample was blood, either unsorted or a sorted T cell fraction (not recorded which). The source of this sequence is a male donor with ankylosing spondylitis. The chain has TRBV20-1 and TRBJ2-1; D possibly corresponds to TRBD1 (5 bases). In DNA form, the CDR3 reads TGCAGTGCCAAGGGGCGGTGGCCCGGTGAGCAGTTCTTC. This translates into CSAKGRWPGEQFF.